This T cell receptor (beta chain) was documented in a study of T cells in Graves' hyperthyroidism and ophthalmopathy. Study background: Pretreatment peripheral blood was obtained at initial diagnosis.

In the ophthalmopathy cohort, Clinical Activity Score was at least 3, NOSPECS grade at least 4, and duration under 3 months. Per the germline V gene, CDR1 is MNHEY and CDR2 is SVGAGI. V lost 5 bases and J lost 6; bases outside the gene matches: 7. This CDR3 comprises 15 residues. RNA transcripts gave rise to amplified TCR beta CDR3 regions. The HTBI set primed first-round TCR CDR3 RT-PCR. One entry per CDR3 protein results from TCRdb running MiXCR on the multiplex PCR reads. The data show a few hundred thousand distinct CDR3 sequences, roughly 15% seen once. This sequence was found in a woman in her thirties with Graves' ophthalmopathy. Material for sequencing was blood. The V gene is TRBV6-5, the J gene TRBJ2-2; 9 nucleotides align to TRBD1. CDR3 in DNA: TGTGCCAGCAGTAACAACAGGGGGCTGGCCGGGGAGCTGTTTTTT. Its translation: CASSNNRGLAGELFF.